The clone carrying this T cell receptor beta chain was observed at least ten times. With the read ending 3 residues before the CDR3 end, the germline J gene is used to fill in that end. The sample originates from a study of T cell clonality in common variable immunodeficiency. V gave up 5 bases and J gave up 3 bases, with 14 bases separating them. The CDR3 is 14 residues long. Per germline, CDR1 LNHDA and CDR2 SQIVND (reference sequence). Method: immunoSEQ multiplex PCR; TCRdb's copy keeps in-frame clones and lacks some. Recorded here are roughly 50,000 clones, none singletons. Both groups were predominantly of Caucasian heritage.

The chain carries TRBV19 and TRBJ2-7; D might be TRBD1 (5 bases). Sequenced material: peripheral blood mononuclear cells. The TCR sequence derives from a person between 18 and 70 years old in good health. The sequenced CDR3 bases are TGTGCCAGTAGTGGACAACGGGCCGGCTACGAG. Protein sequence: CASSGQRAGYE. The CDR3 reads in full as CASSGQRAGYEQYF. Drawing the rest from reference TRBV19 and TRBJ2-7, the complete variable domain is DGGITQSPKYLFRKEGQNVTLSCEQNLNHDAMYWYRQDPGQGLRLIYYSQIVNDFQKGDIAEGYSVSREKKESFPLTVTSAQKNPTAFYLCASSGQRAGYEQYFGPGTRLTVT.